The 7 T cell receptor beta chains listed next were all sequenced from one sample in a study of blood T cell repertoires in COVID-19. Here immunoSEQ multiplex PCR was the method, and the copy in TCRdb shows in-frame clones only, minus some. The sample lists roughly 130,000 clones, 80% to 85% occurring once. Material: PBMCs or T cells enriched from blood (not recorded which). The receptors here all came from a man aged 40-49 years with acute COVID-19.

CDR3 region: CASSLPSGGNEQFF. Written as DNA, the CDR3 is TGCGCCAGCAGCTTACCTAGCGGGGGGAATGAGCAGTTCTTC. V and J are TRBV5-1 and TRBJ2-1; TRBD2 agrees at 11 bases. Germline loops: CDR1 SGHRS, CDR2 YFSETQ. This CDR3 has 14 amino acids. The V segment lost 2 bases and the J segment 7 bases; nucleotides outside the gene matches: 2.

The rearrangement joins TRBV2 to TRBJ1-2; TRBD1 is a possible D gene (5 bases). CDR1 and CDR2 from the germline V gene are SNHLY and FYNNEI. Trimming took off 1 base at V and 2 bases at J, with 8 bases between the two ends. The CDR3 has 14 amino acids. The CDR3 protein is CASSEDRSNYGYTF. For the CDR3, the DNA is TGTGCCAGCAGTGAAGACAGGAGCAACTATGGCTACACCTTC.

The chain joins TRBV19 to TRBJ2-1, with D tentatively TRBD1 (6 bases). CDR1 and CDR2 from the germline V gene are LNHDA and SQIVND (reference sequence). Trimming left V 10 bases short and J 4 bases short, with 14 bases between. CDR3 length: 13 amino acids. CDR3 nucleotides: TGTGCCATATCGGACAGCTTATACAATGAGCAGTTCTTC. The encoded protein is CAISDSLYNEQFF.

DNA of the CDR3: TGCAGCATGTGGGCGAACACTGAAGCTTTCTTT. It codes for CSMWANTEAFF. The chain employs TRBV29-1 and TRBJ1-1; D call uncertain. Germline V gives CDR1 SQVTM, CDR2 ANQGSEA. V gave up 8 bases and J gave up 1 base, with 8 bases separating them. There are 11 residues in the CDR3. Drawing the rest from reference TRBV29-1 and TRBJ1-1, the complete variable domain is SAVISQKPSRDICQRGTSLTIQCQVDSQVTMMFWYRQQPGQSLTLIATANQGSEATYESGFVIDKFPISRPNLTFSTLTVSNMSPEDSSIYLCSMWANTEAFFGQGTRLTVV.

As to this clone: Other DNA sequences in the same sample also yield this CDR3. This rearrangement joins TRBV6-5 to TRBJ1-5; 7 bases agree with TRBD1. The V gene's germline CDR1 is MNHEY and CDR2 SVGAGI. The V and J ends lost 5 bases and 0 bases, in that order; junction bases with no gene match: 4. The CDR3 consists of 15 residues. The CDR3 nucleotides read TGTGCCAGCAGTCCCGGGACAGATAGCAATCAGCCCCAGCATTTT. Protein: CASSPGTDSNQPQHF.

V and J are TRBV7-9 and TRBJ2-3; 8 bases fit TRBD2. This CDR3 is built from 18 residues. CDR1 and CDR2 from the germline V gene are SEHNR and FQNEAQ (reference sequence). The trim removed 2 bases at V and 10 bases at J, leaving 20 bases unmatched. In nucleotides, the CDR3 is TGTGCCAGCAGCTTATTCCCCGGCAGCGGGAGAATGGGGCAAGCGCAGTATTTT. Protein product: CASSLFPGSGRMGQAQYF.

The chain recombines TRBV5-8 with TRBJ2-7; D call uncertain. Trimming removed 5 bases from V and 0 bases from J, with 15 bases in between. This CDR3 has 15 amino acids. Germline V gene data show CDR1 as SGHTS and CDR2 as YDEGEE. Here the CDR3 reads CASSYRRVSSYEQYF. CDR3 in DNA: TGTGCCAGCAGTTATCGACGGGTAAGCTCCTACGAGCAGTACTTC.